The 31 T cell receptor beta chains below all came from one sample that was sequenced in a study of T cell responses to AZD1222 COVID-19 vaccine. Here immunoSEQ multiplex PCR was the method, and the copy in TCRdb shows in-frame clones only, minus some. The sample yields 95,000 to 100,000 clones, around 87% seen once. The specimen was peripheral blood, collected 28 days after the second AZD1222 dose. The receptor set was obtained from an adult who received the AZD1222 COVID-19 vaccine.

The chain couples TRBV12-3 or TRBV12-4 to TRBJ2-3; D unresolved. Trimming cost V 3 bases and J 2 bases, with 6 bases left between them. This CDR3 is 13 amino acids long. CDR3 region: CASSLTYTDTQYF. CDR3 DNA sequence: TGTGCCAGCAGTTTGACCTACACAGATACGCAGTATTTT.

The count of this clone is one. The chain uses TRBV6-5 and TRBJ2-7, with 7 bases fitting TRBD1. The CDR3 totals 14 residues. CDR1 and CDR2 from the germline V gene are MNHEY and SVGAGI. V was clipped by 6 bases and J by 1 base; unmatched bases: 6. The CDR3 DNA reads TGTGCCAGCAGGCAGGGGACAGTATCCTACGAGCAGTACTTC. This gives the protein CASRQGTVSYEQYF.

The rearrangement joins TRBV6-6 to TRBJ2-2, with 12 bases identical to TRBD1. J was trimmed by 4 bases and V by 5 bases; bases with no gene match: 11. CDR1 is MNHNY, CDR2 SVGAGI, per germline (reference sequence). This CDR3 region has 18 residues. The DNA for the CDR3 is TGTGCCAGCAGTCGCCCGGGACAGGGGGCGCGTGGCACCGGGGAGCTGTTTTTT. Protein product: CASSRPGQGARGTGELFF.

This sequence joins TRBV28 and TRBJ1-3; maybe TRBD1 (5 bases). Germline CDR1 MDHEN, CDR2 SYDVKM. With 1 base removed from V and 0 bases from J, the gap between germline ends came to 10 bases. CDR3 length: 16 amino acids. CDR3: CASSLSGGSSGNTIYF. In nucleotides, the CDR3 is TGTGCCAGCAGTTTATCGGGGGGAAGCTCTGGAAACACCATATATTTT.

This chain uses TRBV9 with TRBJ1-1; unclear D gene. Per the germline V gene, CDR1 is SGDLS and CDR2 is YYNGEE. V dropped 4 bases and J dropped 1 base, with 14 bases sitting between them. CDR3 length: 15 amino acids. The CDR3 DNA sequence: TGTGCCAGCAGCTCTCACGGGCAGCCGAACACTGAAGCTTTCTTT. Its translation: CASSSHGQPNTEAFF.

The chain has TRBV7-9 and TRBJ1-2, with 7 bases that match TRBD1. V dropped 8 bases and J dropped 4; count of bases not matched to a gene: 13. Germline assignment: CDR1 SEHNR and CDR2 FQNEAQ (reference sequence). The CDR3 is made up of 15 amino acids. CDR3 amino acids: CASVWASGQFYGYTF. CDR3 DNA sequence: TGTGCCAGCGTCTGGGCCTCGGGACAGTTCTATGGCTACACCTTC. Full variable domain (outside the CDR3, taken from reference TRBV7-9 and TRBJ1-2): DTGVSQNPRHKITKRGQNVTFRCDPISEHNRLYWYRQTLGQGPEFLTYFQNEAQLEKSRLLSDRFSAERPKGSFSTLEIQRTEQGDSAMYLCASVWASGQFYGYTFGSGTRLTVV.

V and J are TRBV12-3 or TRBV12-4 and TRBJ1-2, with D unresolved. V lost 5 bases, J lost 0 bases, and 4 bases lay in between. The CDR3 runs 12 residues. Written as DNA, the CDR3 is TGTGCCAGCAGTCGGGCTAACTATGGCTACACCTTC. Protein product: CASSRANYGYTF.

The V and J genes are TRBV4-3 and TRBJ1-1; 7 positions agree with TRBD1. V shed 4 bases, J shed 4 bases, and the junction held 6 bases outside the gene matches. Germline V lookup: CDR1 LGHNA, CDR2 YSLEER. This CDR3 region has 14 residues. The CDR3 is CASSRTAGGTEAFF. CDR3 sequence (DNA): TGCGCCAGCAGCCGGACAGCAGGGGGCACTGAAGCTTTCTTT.

The chain combines TRBV6-5 with TRBJ1-4, with D hard to call. This CDR3 region has 16 residues. Germline V gene sequence: CDR1 MNHEY, CDR2 SVGAGI. V was cut by 0 bases and J by 3 bases, with 11 bases left in between. The CDR3: CASSYSRSMANEKLFF. Here the CDR3 DNA reads TGTGCCAGCAGTTACTCGCGGTCGATGGCTAATGAAAAACTGTTTTTT.

V is TRBV2 and J is TRBJ2-1; D perhaps matches TRBD1 (6 bases). This CDR3 comprises 15 residues. Germline V gene lookup returns CDR1 SNHLY and CDR2 FYNNEI. Trimming shortened V by 6 bases and J by 1 base, and 13 bases separated the two germline ends. CDR3 sequence (DNA): TGTGCCAGCAGACTAACTAGGGGGTCCTACAATGAGCAGTTCTTC. It codes for CASRLTRGSYNEQFF.

This chain links TRBV5-6 with TRBJ2-7, with D hard to call. CDR1 SGHDT and CDR2 YYEEEE come from the germline V gene. The CDR3 is 15 residues long. Trimming left V 1 base short and J 3 bases short, with 14 bases between. CDR3: CASSLIDRQYYEQYF. CDR3 bases: TGTGCCAGCAGCTTGATTGACCGGCAGTACTACGAGCAGTACTTC.

CDR3 amino acids: CASLSETDTQYF. The CDR3 DNA is TGTGCCAGCCTTAGCGAGACAGATACGCAGTATTTT. This chain uses TRBV5-4 with TRBJ2-3; tentatively, D is TRBD2 (5 bases). CDR3 length equals 12 residues. The germline V and J ends were trimmed by 7 bases and 3 bases, with 9 bases remaining between them. Germline CDR1 and CDR2: SGHNT and YYREEE (reference sequence).

The rearrangement links TRBV19 to TRBJ1-5; tentative D call: TRBD1 (5 bases). This CDR3 spans 12 amino acids. CDR1 is LNHDA, CDR2 SQIVND, per germline (reference sequence). The V gene lost 6 bases and the J gene lost 2 bases, with 5 bases spanning the gap. In nucleotides, the CDR3 is TGTGCCAGTAGACAGGGCAATCAGCCCCAGCATTTT. This sequence encodes CASRQGNQPQHF. Using reference TRBV19 and TRBJ1-5 for the parts outside the CDR3, the full variable domain is DGGITQSPKYLFRKEGQNVTLSCEQNLNHDAMYWYRQDPGQGLRLIYYSQIVNDFQKGDIAEGYSVSREKKESFPLTVTSAQKNPTAFYLCASRQGNQPQHFGDGTRLSIL.

Remarks on this clone: Compared with germline, one end of the junction differs, possibly owing to a read error. This rearrangement joins TRBV6-5 to TRBJ1-1; a possible D gene is TRBD1 (6 bases). Looked up from germline, CDR1 is MNHEY and CDR2 is SVGAGI. The CDR3 runs to 14 residues. The CDR3: CASSDSGEDTEAFF. The CDR3 DNA reads as TGTGCCAGCAGTGACTCAGGGGAGGACACTGAAGCTTTCTTT.

This clone was detected once. The rearrangement joins TRBV5-1 to TRBJ1-1; D may be TRBD1 (5 bases). The V gene's germline CDR1 is SGHRS and CDR2 YFSETQ. This CDR3 region has 16 residues. V was shortened by 4 bases and J by 0 bases, with 16 bases between the two germline ends. CDR3 sequence reads: CASSLGQGGMNTEAFF. DNA of the CDR3: TGCGCCAGCAGCCTGGGGCAGGGAGGGATGAACACTGAAGCTTTCTTT.

The genes are TRBV9 and TRBJ2-2; D is ambiguous. The CDR3 has 17 residues. V gave up 0 bases and J gave up 0 bases, with 12 bases separating them. Germline CDR1 is SGDLS and CDR2 is YYNGEE. The CDR3 DNA reads as TGTGCCAGCAGCGTAGGAATTCTTTCTACGAACACCGGGGAGCTGTTTTTT. Its protein product is CASSVGILSTNTGELFF.

The chain couples TRBV4-2 to TRBJ2-1, with a tentative D call TRBD1 (6 bases). V gave up 2 bases and J gave up 3 bases, with 11 bases separating them. The germline gives CDR1 LGHNA, CDR2 YNFKEQ. This CDR3 has 15 amino acids. CDR3 loop: CASSQNREDYNEQFF. The CDR3 DNA is TGTGCCAGCAGCCAAAACAGGGAAGACTACAATGAGCAGTTCTTC.

DNA of the CDR3: TGTGCCAGTAGTCCTGACCCCCCGGGGGGCGCATACAATGAGCAGTTCTTC. Its protein product is CASSPDPPGGAYNEQFF. This rearrangement joins TRBV19 to TRBJ2-1, with a tentative D call TRBD2 (7 bases). CDR3 size: 17 residues. Trimming left V 5 bases short and J 4 bases short, with 21 bases between. CDR1 is LNHDA and CDR2 is SQIVND in the germline V gene (reference sequence).

This chain joins TRBV24-1 and TRBJ1-2; D not resolved. The length of the CDR3 is 12 residues. The germline V and J ends were trimmed by 5 bases and 8 bases, with 11 bases remaining between them. Germline V CDR1 and CDR2: KGHDR, SFDVKD. CDR3: CATSAAPHGYTF. CDR3 bases: TGTGCCACCAGTGCCGCACCCCACGGCTACACCTTC.

The chain carries TRBV30 and TRBJ1-5, with TRBD1 as a possible D gene (6 bases). Trimming shortened V by 2 bases and J by 7 bases, and 12 bases separated the two germline ends. The CDR3 length is 13 residues. Germline values: CDR1 GTSNPN, CDR2 SVGIG (reference sequence). In DNA form, the CDR3 reads TGTGCCTGGAGTCAGGGGCTTGAACAGCCCCAGCATTTT. This translates into CAWSQGLEQPQHF.

The rearrangement links TRBV30 to TRBJ1-3; D possibly corresponds to TRBD1 (6 bases). There are 15 residues in the CDR3. V was pared by 0 bases and J by 1 base, with 10 bases between. CDR1 is GTSNPN and CDR2 is SVGIG in the germline V gene (reference sequence). CDR3 in amino acids: CAWSVIGGSGNTIYF. The CDR3 DNA reads TGTGCCTGGAGTGTAATAGGGGGGTCTGGAAACACCATATATTTT. Full variable domain (outside the CDR3, taken from reference TRBV30 and TRBJ1-3): SQTIHQWPATLVQPVGSPLSLECTVEGTSNPNLYWYRQAAGRGLQLLFYSVGIGQISSEVPQNLSASRPQDRQFILSSKKLLLSDSGFYLCAWSVIGGSGNTIYFGEGSWLTVV.

This chain connects TRBV5-6 to TRBJ2-3; D possibly corresponds to TRBD2 (7 bases). With 6 bases removed from V and 5 bases from J, the gap between germline ends came to 22 bases. CDR3 length: 16 residues. CDR1 is SGHDT, CDR2 YYEEEE, per germline. The CDR3 nucleotides are TGTGCCAGCACGACCTTAGGGGGGGCGGGTGTAGATACGCAGTATTTT. Translated: CASTTLGGAGVDTQYF. Full variable domain (missing parts from reference TRBV5-6 and TRBJ2-3): DAGVTQSPTHLIKTRGQQVTLRCSPKSGHDTVSWYQQALGQGPQFIFQYYEEEERQRGNFPDRFSGHQFPNYSSELNVNALLLGDSALYLCASTTLGGAGVDTQYFGPGTRLTVL.

A few counts support this clone. The chain links TRBV5-1 to TRBJ1-1; 7 bases map to TRBD1. The germline CDR1 and CDR2 sequences are SGHRS and YFSETQ. The CDR3 loop spans 15 amino acids. J was trimmed by 5 bases and V by 0 bases; bases with no gene match: 7. The CDR3, as DNA: TGCGCCAGCAGCTTGGACAGGCCAGGGGGGACTGAAGCTTTCTTT. This translates into CASSLDRPGGTEAFF.

In nucleotides, the CDR3 is TGTGCCAGCAGTTATCAGGGCTACGAGCAGTACTTC. Its protein is CASSYQGYEQYF. The V gene is TRBV28, the J gene TRBJ2-7; D is possibly TRBD1 (5 bases). CDR3 length: 12 residues. Germline V gene sequence: CDR1 MDHEN, CDR2 SYDVKM. V lost 4 bases to trimming and J lost 3 bases, with 7 bases between them.

The chain recombines TRBV2 with TRBJ2-1; tentative D call: TRBD2 (5 bases). Germline V CDR1 and CDR2: SNHLY, FYNNEI. Trimming removed 11 bases from V and 0 bases from J, with 14 bases in between. This CDR3 spans 14 amino acids. The CDR3 nucleotides are TGTGCCCAGCGGCCGGCAAGCTCCTACAATGAGCAGTTCTTC. This translates into CAQRPASSYNEQFF.

The genes are TRBV2 and TRBJ2-1; no definite D call. This CDR3 has 11 amino acids. V was clipped by 8 bases and J by 3 bases, with 5 bases between them. The germline gives CDR1 SNHLY, CDR2 FYNNEI. The CDR3 region is CASEDYNEQFF. The CDR3 region has the DNA TGTGCCAGCGAGGACTACAATGAGCAGTTCTTC.

V gene TRBV9 combines with J gene TRBJ2-2; the match to TRBD2 covers 9 bases. Germline trimming cut 0 bases from V and 3 bases from J; bases unmatched to any gene: 3. This CDR3 is 16 amino acids long. Germline V CDR1 and CDR2: SGDLS, YYNGEE. The CDR3 loop is CASSVETSGYTGELFF. CDR3 nucleotides: TGTGCCAGCAGCGTAGAAACTAGCGGGTACACCGGGGAGCTGTTTTTT.

The V call is TRBV28, the J call TRBJ1-2; D not certain. In germline, CDR1 is MDHEN, CDR2 SYDVKM. The CDR3 is made up of 13 amino acids. V lost 1 base to trimming and J lost 7 bases, with 10 bases between them. The CDR3 sequence: CASSLLGLRGYTF. The CDR3 nucleotides read TGTGCCAGCAGTTTATTAGGGTTACGTGGCTACACCTTC.

The gene calls are TRBV29-1 and TRBJ2-1, with 7 bases that match TRBD2. The CDR3 covers 15 residues. The germline V gene has CDR1 SQVTM and CDR2 ANQGSEA. The V segment lost 2 bases and the J segment 2 bases; nucleotides outside the gene matches: 6. CDR3 sequence (DNA): TGCAGCGTTGAAAGGCTAGCGGCCACCTACAATGAGCAGTTCTTC. Translation gives CSVERLAATYNEQFF.

The chain recombines TRBV5-4 with TRBJ2-2, with D possibly matching TRBD2 (6 bases). Trimming shortened V by 4 bases and J by 1 base, and 11 bases separated the two germline ends. CDR1 is SGHNT and CDR2 is YYREEE in the germline V gene (reference sequence). This CDR3 contains 15 residues. The DNA of the CDR3 is TGTGCCAGCAGCCGGAGCGGGTTGAACACCGGGGAGCTGTTTTTT. Encoded protein: CASSRSGLNTGELFF. The whole variable domain, remainder taken from reference TRBV5-4 and TRBJ2-2, is ETGVTQSPTHLIKTRGQQVTLRCSSQSGHNTVSWYQQALGQGPQFIFQYYREEENGRGNFPPRFSGLQFPNYSSELNVNALELDDSALYLCASSRSGLNTGELFFGEGSRLTVL.

The rearrangement joins TRBV25-1 to TRBJ1-6; maybe TRBD1 (6 bases). Trimming stripped 7 bases from V and 5 bases from J, with 12 bases between. CDR1 is MGHDK, CDR2 SYGVNS, per germline. This CDR3 is 14 amino acids long. The CDR3: CASKGDGDNSPLHF. In DNA, the CDR3 is TGTGCCAGCAAGGGGGACGGGGATAATTCACCCCTCCACTTT.